This paragraph covers one T cell receptor beta chain sequence. Its specificity is unknown. The data derive from a study of T cell responses to AZD1222 COVID-19 vaccine. Findings and limits, study-wide: Possibly, clonal diversity was underestimated; donors were largely white British and included more females. CD4 TCRs covered the whole spike, strongest at regions 160-218 and 743-854. As reported, nearly half of all spike-specific TCRs target variant regions that are unmutated. Receipt of two AZD1222 doses was followed by a rise in Spike-specific TCR breadth and depth.

Trimming took 3 bases from V and 4 from J; bases not matched to a gene: 8. The germline CDR1 and CDR2 sequences are LGHDT and YNNKEL (reference sequence). The CDR3 loop spans 16 amino acids. Sequencing was performed with immunoSEQ multiplex PCR; in TCRdb, only in-frame clones are kept and a portion is missing. The table has about 140,000 clones, over 75% seen once. The sequenced sample was peripheral blood, obtained on day 0 of AZD1222 vaccination. The receptor's source is an adult in good health. This chain uses TRBV3-1 (or the pseudogene TRBV3-2) with TRBJ1-1; 10 nucleotides line up with TRBD1. CDR3 DNA sequence: TGTGCCAGCAGCCAGCCTTCGGGACAGGGGATCACTGAAGCTTTCTTT. Protein sequence: CASSQPSGQGITEAFF.